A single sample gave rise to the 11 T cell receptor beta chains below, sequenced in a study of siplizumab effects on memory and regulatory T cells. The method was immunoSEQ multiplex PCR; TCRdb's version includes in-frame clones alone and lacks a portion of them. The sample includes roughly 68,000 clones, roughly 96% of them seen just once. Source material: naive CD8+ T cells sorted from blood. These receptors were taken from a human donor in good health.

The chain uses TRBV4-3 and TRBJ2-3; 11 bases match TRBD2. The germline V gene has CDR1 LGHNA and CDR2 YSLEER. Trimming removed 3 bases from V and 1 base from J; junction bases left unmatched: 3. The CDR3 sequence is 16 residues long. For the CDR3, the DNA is TGCGCCAGCAGCCAGGAACTAGCGGGGGGCACAGATACGCAGTATTTT. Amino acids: CASSQELAGGTDTQYF.

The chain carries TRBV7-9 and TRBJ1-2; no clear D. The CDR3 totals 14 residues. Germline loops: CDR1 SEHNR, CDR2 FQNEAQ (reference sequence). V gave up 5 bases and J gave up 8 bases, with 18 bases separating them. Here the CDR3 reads CASSPPIGVWGYTF. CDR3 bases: TGTGCCAGCAGCCCCCCGATTGGCGTCTGGGGCTACACCTTC.

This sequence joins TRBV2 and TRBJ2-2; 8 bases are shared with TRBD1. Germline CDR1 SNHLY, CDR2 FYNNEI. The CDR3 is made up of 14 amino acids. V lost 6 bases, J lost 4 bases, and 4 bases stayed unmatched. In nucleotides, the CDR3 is TGTGCCAGCAGGACCGGGACAGGCACCGGGGAGCTGTTTTTT. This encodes CASRTGTGTGELFF.

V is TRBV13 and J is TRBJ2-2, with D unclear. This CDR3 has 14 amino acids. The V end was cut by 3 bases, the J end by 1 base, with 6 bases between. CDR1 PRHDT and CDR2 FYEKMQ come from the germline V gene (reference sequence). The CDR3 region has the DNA TGTGCCAGCAGCTTTACCCTGAACACCGGGGAGCTGTTTTTT. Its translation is CASSFTLNTGELFF.

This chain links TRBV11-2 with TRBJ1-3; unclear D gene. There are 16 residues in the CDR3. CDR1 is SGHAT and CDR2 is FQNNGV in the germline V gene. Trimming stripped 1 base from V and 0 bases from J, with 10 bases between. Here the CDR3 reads CASSLGFGTSGNTIYF. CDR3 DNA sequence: TGTGCCAGCAGCTTAGGCTTCGGAACCTCTGGAAACACCATATATTTT.

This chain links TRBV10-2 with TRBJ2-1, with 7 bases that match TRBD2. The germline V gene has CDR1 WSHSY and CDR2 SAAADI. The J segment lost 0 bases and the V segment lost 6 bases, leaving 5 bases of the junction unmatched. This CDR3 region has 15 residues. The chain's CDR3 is CASSRASGSYNEQFF. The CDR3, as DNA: TGCGCCAGCAGCCGGGCTAGCGGCTCCTACAATGAGCAGTTCTTC.

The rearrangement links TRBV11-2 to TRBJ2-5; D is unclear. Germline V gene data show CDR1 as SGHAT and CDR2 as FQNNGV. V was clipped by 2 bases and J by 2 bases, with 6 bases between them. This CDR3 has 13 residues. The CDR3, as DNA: TGTGCCAGCAGCTTACAGTTACAAGAGACCCAGTACTTC. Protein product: CASSLQLQETQYF.

The DNA for the CDR3 is TGTGCCAGCAGCCCGGGAGGCAATGAGCAGTTCTTC. Translated: CASSPGGNEQFF. The chain links TRBV6-6 to TRBJ2-1; 7 bases fit TRBD2. Per the germline V gene, CDR1 is MNHNY and CDR2 is SVGAGI (reference sequence). The trim removed 6 bases at V and 6 bases at J, leaving 2 bases unmatched. CDR3 length: 12 amino acids.

CDR3: CASSALAGQETQYF. The DNA of the CDR3 is TGTGCCAGCAGCGCTCTAGCGGGACAAGAGACCCAGTACTTC. The chain combines TRBV7-3 with TRBJ2-5, with 9 positions matching TRBD2. The trim removed 5 bases at V and 2 bases at J, leaving 3 bases unmatched. Germline CDR1 SGHTA, CDR2 FQGTGA. CDR3 length equals 14 residues. Looking up the rest from reference TRBV7-3 and TRBJ2-5 gives the full variable domain: GAGVSQTPSNKVTEKGKYVELRCDPISGHTALYWYRQSLGQGPEFLIYFQGTGAADDSGLPNDRFFAVRPEGSVSTLKIQRTERGDSAVYLCASSALAGQETQYFGPGTRLLVL.

DNA for the CDR3: TGTGCCAGCAGTCCCGATATAGGCGAGCAGTACTTC. Protein: CASSPDIGEQYF. The chain combines TRBV6-5 with TRBJ2-7; D gene uncertain. CDR3 size: 12 residues. Between the trimmed V and J ends, which lost 5 bases and 6 bases, there was a span of 11 bases. Germline V gives CDR1 MNHEY, CDR2 SVGAGI.

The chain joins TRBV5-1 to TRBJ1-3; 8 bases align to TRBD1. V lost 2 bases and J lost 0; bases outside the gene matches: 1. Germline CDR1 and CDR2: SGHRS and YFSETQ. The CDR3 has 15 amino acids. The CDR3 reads CASSLDRGSGNTIYF. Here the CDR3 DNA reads TGCGCCAGCAGCTTAGACAGGGGCTCTGGAAACACCATATATTTT.